Shown below are 17 T cell receptor beta chains from a single sample sequenced in a study of blood T cell repertoires in COVID-19. Sequenced by immunoSEQ multiplex PCR; TCRdb stores in-frame clones only, minus some. The data contain roughly 150,000 clones, about 85% of them seen just once; the ten biggest clones take up about 5.8%. Material: peripheral blood. The source is a woman between 50 and 59 years old with COVID-19, enrolled during active disease.

The chain links TRBV28 to TRBJ2-5, with TRBD1 as a possible D gene (6 bases). The CDR3 is 14 residues long. Germline values: CDR1 MDHEN, CDR2 SYDVKM. Trimming stripped 5 bases from V and 1 base from J, with 11 bases between. This CDR3 is CASSKGTPQETQYF. DNA of the CDR3: TGTGCCAGCAGTAAAGGGACACCCCAAGAGACCCAGTACTTC.

V gene TRBV5-7 combines with J gene TRBJ1-1; 8 nucleotides line up with TRBD1. TRBV5-7 belongs to the ORF category, with a function that is uncertain. The CDR3 runs to 14 residues. With V trimmed by 0 bases and J by 6 bases, 4 bases remained unmatched. For the CDR3, the DNA is TGTGCCAGCAGCTTGGGGACAGGGCTCGCTGAAGCTTTCTTT. It translates to CASSLGTGLAEAFF.

The J gene is TRBJ2-5, the V gene TRBV5-1; no clear D. V lost 0 bases to trimming and J lost 4 bases, with 7 bases between them. This CDR3 has 13 residues. The germline V gene has CDR1 SGHRS and CDR2 YFSETQ. As DNA, the CDR3 is TGCGCCAGCAGCTTGGGGGCCCGAGAGACCCAGTACTTC. Translation: CASSLGARETQYF.

The V gene is TRBV5-1, the J gene TRBJ2-3; 9 bases fit TRBD2. Germline lookup yields CDR1 SGHRS and CDR2 YFSETQ. J gave up 2 bases and V 0 bases, and 4 bases lay outside the gene matches. The CDR3 is made up of 16 amino acids. The CDR3 here is CASSLVIAGDTDTQYF. For the CDR3, the DNA is TGCGCCAGCAGCTTGGTGATAGCGGGGGACACAGATACGCAGTATTTT. Filled out from reference TRBV5-1 and TRBJ2-3, the complete variable domain reads KAGVTQTPRYLIKTRGQQVTLSCSPISGHRSVSWYQQTPGQGLQFLFEYFSETQRNKGNFPGRFSGRQFSNSRSEMNVSTLELGDSALYLCASSLVIAGDTDTQYFGPGTRLTVL.

As to this clone: This specimen includes other DNA sequences encoding the same CDR3. The rearrangement joins TRBV2 to TRBJ1-1; 11 bases are shared with TRBD1. This CDR3 region has 14 residues. The trim removed 6 bases at V and 4 bases at J, leaving 4 bases unmatched. Germline V gene sequence: CDR1 SNHLY, CDR2 FYNNEI. CDR3 sequence: CASRAGTGGTEAFF. In nucleotides, the CDR3 is TGTGCCAGCAGAGCCGGGACAGGGGGCACTGAAGCTTTCTTT. The complete variable domain, with remaining parts taken from reference TRBV2 and TRBJ1-1, reads EPEVTQTPSHQVTQMGQEVILRCVPISNHLYFYWYRQILGQKVEFLVSFYNNEISEKSEIFDDQFSVERPDGSNFTLKIRSTKLEDSAMYFCASRAGTGGTEAFFGQGTRLTVV.

Comment on this clone: Germline is not matched at one junction end, which may reflect a read error. The rearrangement links TRBV12-5 to TRBJ2-1, with TRBD1 matching over 8 bases. Germline assignment: CDR1 LGHNT and CDR2 FRNRAP. The CDR3 is made up of 15 amino acids. CDR3 nucleotides: TGTGCTAGTGATTTGGGACAGGCGGTCTGGGATGAGCAGTTCTTC. The encoded protein is CASDLGQAVWDEQFF.

The chain is built from TRBV4-2 and TRBJ1-6; 7 bases map to TRBD1. The CDR3 is 16 amino acids. The trim removed 1 base at V and 6 bases at J, leaving 6 bases unmatched. Looked up from germline, CDR1 is LGHNA and CDR2 is YNFKEQ. CDR3 DNA: TGTGCCAGCAGCCAAGTAGTAGGGGGCCGTAATTCACCCCTCCACTTT. Its translation: CASSQVVGGRNSPLHF.

The chain has TRBV6-5 and TRBJ2-2, with D tentatively TRBD2 (5 bases). Per germline, CDR1 MNHEY and CDR2 SVGAGI. Deletions cut 8 bases from V and 8 bases from J, with 18 bases between. The CDR3 is made up of 14 amino acids. Here the CDR3 reads CASGVTGGTGELFF. CDR3 sequence (DNA): TGTGCCAGCGGGGTGACTGGAGGAACAGGGGAGCTGTTTTTT.

In this sample, this clone turned up a few times. V gene TRBV10-1 combines with J gene TRBJ1-1; no firm D call. Per the germline V gene, CDR1 is WNHNN and CDR2 is SYGVQD (reference sequence). The CDR3 spans 13 residues. Trimming stripped 3 bases from V and 0 bases from J, with 5 bases between. CDR3 coding DNA: TGCGCCAGCAGTGAACGGTTGAACACTGAAGCTTTCTTT. Its protein is CASSERLNTEAFF.

CDR3 in amino acids: CASSSNRGQNTEAFF. CDR3 sequence (DNA): TGCGCCAGCAGCAGCAACAGGGGTCAGAACACTGAAGCTTTCTTT. The chain has TRBV5-1 and TRBJ1-1, with TRBD1 identical over 7 bases. Germline CDR1 and CDR2: SGHRS and YFSETQ. The V and J ends lost 4 bases and 1 base, in that order; junction bases with no gene match: 7. The CDR3 loop spans 15 amino acids.

This clone was seen a single time. The chain has TRBV7-9 and TRBJ2-2; possibly TRBD1 for D (5 bases). The length of the CDR3 is 16 residues. V shed 5 bases and J shed 0 bases, with 13 bases lying between them. The germline gives CDR1 SEHNR, CDR2 FQNEAQ (reference sequence). The CDR3 protein is CASSGLGASNTGELFF. The CDR3 DNA is TGTGCCAGCAGCGGGCTAGGGGCCTCGAACACCGGGGAGCTGTTTTTT.

The genes are TRBV4-3 and TRBJ2-1; 10 nucleotides agree with TRBD2. Germline CDR1 reads LGHNA; CDR2 reads YSLEER. This CDR3 contains 15 residues. The ends lost 0 bases at V and 9 bases at J; junction bases unmatched: 5. CDR3 coding DNA: TGCGCCAGCAGCCAAGATAGCGGGGGGTATGTTGAGCAGTTCTTC. It specifies CASSQDSGGYVEQFF.

V usage is TRBV11-3 and J usage is TRBJ2-3; D gene unclear. Germline V CDR1 and CDR2: SGHNT, YENEEA. The V end lost 5 bases, the J end lost 3 bases, and 6 bases lay between the germline ends. CDR3 length: 12 residues. CDR3 nucleotide sequence: TGTGCCAGCAGCGGCCAGACAGATACGCAGTATTTT. This codes for CASSGQTDTQYF.

V and J are TRBV30 and TRBJ2-7, with 8 bases matching TRBD2. The CDR3 consists of 15 residues. CDR1 and CDR2 (germline): GTSNPN, SVGIG (reference sequence). V lost 3 bases to trimming and J lost 2 bases; unmatched junction nucleotides: 9. The CDR3 DNA reads TGTGCCTGGAGGGGCACCCTTAGCGGGACCTACGAGCAGTACTTC. It is translated as CAWRGTLSGTYEQYF.

The V and J genes are TRBV30 and TRBJ1-5; possible D gene TRBD1, 6 bases. In germline, CDR1 is GTSNPN, CDR2 SVGIG (reference sequence). V gave up 3 bases and J gave up 7 bases, with 13 bases separating them. The CDR3 has 13 amino acids. The CDR3, as DNA: TGTGCCTGGAGCCCGCGGGGGCAGCAGCCCCAGCATTTT. Translating gives CAWSPRGQQPQHF.

The chain recombines TRBV30 with TRBJ1-1; D is undetermined. The V gene's germline CDR1 is GTSNPN and CDR2 SVGIG (reference sequence). The CDR3 extends over 14 amino acids. V lost 2 bases and J lost 0, with 10 bases in between. The CDR3 spells CAWSKAAMNTEAFF. DNA for the CDR3: TGTGCCTGGAGTAAGGCGGCTATGAACACTGAAGCTTTCTTT.

A note on this clone: Relative to the germline gene, one junction end is altered; a read error may explain this. Other DNA sequences within the sample encode an identical CDR3. The chain links TRBV4-1 to TRBJ2-4; weak D call: TRBD1 (6 bases). Germline V lookup: CDR1 MGHRA, CDR2 YSYEKL. This CDR3 contains 14 residues. CDR3 region: CASSRRESGDIQYF. CDR3 nucleotide sequence: TGTGCCAGCAGCCGCAGGGAGTCAGGGGACATTCAGTACTTC.